The 9 T cell receptor beta chains below were found in one sample sequenced in a study of cytomegalovirus exposure and HLA in healthy donors. PCR employed 60 Vbeta and 13 Jbeta primers. Only in-frame clones appear in the TCRdb table, and some are missing; sequencing was by immunoSEQ multiplex PCR. The table has around 170,000 clones, roughly 80% seen once; the top ten hold 3.8%. The sequenced sample consisted of PBMCs. These receptor sequences come from a man aged 45-65 years in good health and CMV-seronegative.

This clone was seen once. J is TRBJ2-1 and V is TRBV4-3, with TRBD1 matching over 10 bases. V lost 0 bases and J lost 5; bases outside the gene matches: 4. Germline CDR1 LGHNA, CDR2 YSLEER. The CDR3 loop spans 16 amino acids. The CDR3 DNA sequence: TGCGCCAGCAGCCAAGACGGGACAGGGGAAAACAATGAGCAGTTCTTC. Translation: CASSQDGTGENNEQFF.

The genes are TRBV9 and TRBJ1-6; D is undetermined. The germline V gene encodes CDR1 SGDLS and CDR2 YYNGEE. Trimming cost V 4 bases and J 8 bases, with 13 bases left between them. The CDR3 loop spans 14 amino acids. The chain's CDR3 is CASSSVELHSPLHF. CDR3 bases: TGTGCCAGCAGCTCCGTAGAGCTCCATTCACCCCTCCACTTT.

This chain uses TRBV5-1 with TRBJ1-5; tentatively, D is TRBD1 (5 bases). The V gene's germline CDR1 is SGHRS and CDR2 YFSETQ. V dropped 0 bases and J dropped 7 bases, with 20 bases sitting between them. The CDR3 is made up of 17 amino acids. The CDR3 here is CASSLAPTGQGLQPQHF. CDR3 nucleotide sequence: TGCGCCAGCAGCTTGGCACCGACTGGGCAGGGATTGCAGCCCCAGCATTTT.

The V and J genes are TRBV5-6 and TRBJ2-1; no firm D call. CDR1 SGHDT and CDR2 YYEEEE come from the germline V gene. V lost 5 bases, J lost 6 bases, and 6 bases lay in between. This CDR3 spans 11 amino acids. CDR3 nucleotide sequence: TGTGCCAGCAGTTCAGGCAATGAGCAGTTCTTC. The encoded protein is CASSSGNEQFF.

The CDR3 reads CASSYMDREAGELFF. For the CDR3, the DNA is TGTGCCAGCAGCTACATGGACAGGGAAGCCGGGGAGCTGTTTTTT. The chain is built from TRBV2 and TRBJ2-2; 8 bases align to TRBD1. The length of the CDR3 is 15 residues. The germline gives CDR1 SNHLY, CDR2 FYNNEI. V was pared by 6 bases and J by 6 bases, with 9 bases of the junction left unmatched.

CDR3 nucleotides: TGTGCCAGCAGCCCGCAGGGGGCATTTAGAGACACTGAAGCTTTCTTT. Translation: CASSPQGAFRDTEAFF. The V call is TRBV13, the J call TRBJ1-1; the match to TRBD1 covers 8 bases. The V gene's germline CDR1 is PRHDT and CDR2 FYEKMQ (reference sequence). This CDR3 has 16 residues. The V and J ends lost 5 bases and 3 bases, in that order; junction bases with no gene match: 11. The entire variable domain, with the rest obtained from reference TRBV13 and TRBJ1-1, is as follows: AAGVIQSPRHLIKEKRETATLKCYPIPRHDTVYWYQQGPGQDPQFLISFYEKMQSDKGSIPDRFSAQQFSDYHSELNMSSLELGDSALYFCASSPQGAFRDTEAFFGQGTRLTVV.

The rearrangement uses TRBV18 and TRBJ2-3, with 8 nucleotides matching TRBD2. Germline V gene sequence: CDR1 KGHSH, CDR2 LQKENI. V was clipped by 0 bases and J by 2 bases; unmatched bases: 4. The CDR3 length is 16 residues. The CDR3: CASSPPPGLDTDTQYF. In nucleotides, the CDR3 is TGTGCCAGCTCACCACCCCCGGGACTAGACACAGATACGCAGTATTTT. The full variable domain, rest sourced from reference TRBV18 and TRBJ2-3, is NAGVMQNPRHLVRRRGQEARLRCSPMKGHSHVYWYRQLPEEGLKFMVYLQKENIIDESGMPKERFSAEFPKEGPSILRIQQVVRGDSAAYFCASSPPPGLDTDTQYFGPGTRLTVL.

The chain carries TRBV5-6 and TRBJ1-4; tentative D call: TRBD1 (5 bases). The V end lost 6 bases, the J end lost 10 bases, and 16 bases lay between the germline ends. This CDR3 has 13 residues. Germline CDR1 SGHDT, CDR2 YYEEEE. CDR3 in amino acids: CASTSRRQGKLFF. The CDR3 DNA reads TGTGCCAGCACCTCCCGGCGCCAGGGAAAACTGTTTTTT.

This clone was counted only a few times. This chain connects TRBV11-3 to TRBJ2-7; TRBD1 aligns across 7 bases. Germline assignment: CDR1 SGHNT and CDR2 YENEEA. Germline trimming cut 1 base from V and 5 bases from J; bases unmatched to any gene: 8. There are 15 residues in the CDR3. The CDR3 DNA reads as TGTGCCAGCAGCTTAGGACAGGGACCGATCCACGAGCAGTACTTC. The encoded protein is CASSLGQGPIHEQYF.